The TCR beta chain described here comes from a study of response to subunit inactivated influenza vaccine. This clonotype was counted a few times. Antigen unknown. The CDR3 runs to 16 residues. V was shortened by 3 bases and J by 0 bases, with 12 bases between the two germline ends. The germline gives CDR1 WSHSY, CDR2 SAAADI. Via MiXCR, TCRdb re-called the RT-PCR reads, giving one row per CDR3 protein. The sample yields roughly 700,000 distinct CDR3 sequences, roughly 14% seen once. Study-wide results and limits: The authors offered the suggestion that each seasonal influenza vaccination recruits few new T cells.

This sample comprised PBMCs from blood, obtained around 15 days before vaccination. The V and J genes are TRBV10-2 and TRBJ1-3; D not resolved. This TCR was sampled from a man aged 45-65 years who received an inactivated influenza vaccine. The DNA of the CDR3 is TGCGCCAGCAGTGAAGAAAGGCAGACCTCTGGAAACACCATATATTTT. As protein: CASSEERQTSGNTIYF.